This TCR beta chain was recovered during a study of T cell repertoires in ileal Crohn's disease. Study-level background: Every patient was operated on for stricturing (about 60%) or penetrating (39%) complications. Regarding the study as a whole: Every patient over 26.8% clonality showed endoscopic recurrence. High-frequency clones were more common in sorted CD8 than CD4 cells. Clonal expansions were more frequent in active smokers than non-smokers at surgery.

Sequenced by immunoSEQ multiplex PCR; TCRdb stores in-frame clones only, minus some. The table lists about 11,000 clones, around three quarters of them singletons. Notes on this clone: Its antigen is currently unknown.

Germline CDR1 SGHRS, CDR2 YFSETQ. The CDR3 totals 16 residues. The V gene end was trimmed by 0 bases and the J gene end by 4 bases; junction bases not matched to a gene: 2. Specimen: ileal tissue. The chain joins TRBV5-1 to TRBJ2-3, with 13 nucleotides matching TRBD2. This TCR derives from an adult with Crohn's disease. The DNA for the CDR3 is TGCGCCAGCAGCTTGGCAGGGACTAGCGGGGCAGATACGCAGTATTTT. Translated, it gives CASSLAGTSGADTQYF.